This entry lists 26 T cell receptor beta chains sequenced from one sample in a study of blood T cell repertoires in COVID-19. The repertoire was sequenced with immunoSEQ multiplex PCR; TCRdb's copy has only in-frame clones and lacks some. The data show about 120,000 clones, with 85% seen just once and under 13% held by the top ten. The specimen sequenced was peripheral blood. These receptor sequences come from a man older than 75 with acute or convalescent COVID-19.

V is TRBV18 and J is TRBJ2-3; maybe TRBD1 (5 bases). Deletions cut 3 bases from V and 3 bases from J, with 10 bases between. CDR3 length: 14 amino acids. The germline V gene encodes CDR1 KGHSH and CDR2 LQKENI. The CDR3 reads CASSPPGLTDTQYF. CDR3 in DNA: TGTGCCAGCTCACCCCCAGGGTTGACAGATACGCAGTATTTT.

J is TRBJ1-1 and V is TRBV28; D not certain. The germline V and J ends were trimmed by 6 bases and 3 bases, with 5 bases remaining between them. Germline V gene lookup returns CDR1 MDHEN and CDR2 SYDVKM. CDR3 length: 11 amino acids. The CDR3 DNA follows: TGTGCCAGCAGGGGAGACACTGAAGCTTTCTTT. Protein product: CASRGDTEAFF. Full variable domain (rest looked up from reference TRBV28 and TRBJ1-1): DVKVTQSSRYLVKRTGEKVFLECVQDMDHENMFWYRQDPGLGLRLIYFSYDVKMKEKGDIPEGYSVSREKKERFSLILESASTNQTSMYLCASRGDTEAFFGQGTRLTVV.

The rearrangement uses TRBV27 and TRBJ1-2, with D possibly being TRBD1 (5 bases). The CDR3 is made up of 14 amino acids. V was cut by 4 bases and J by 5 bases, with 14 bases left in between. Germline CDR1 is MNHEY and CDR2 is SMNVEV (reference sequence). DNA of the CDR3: TGTGCCAGCAGTTCCCTCCAGGGTTGGTATGGCTACACCTTC. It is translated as CASSSLQGWYGYTF.

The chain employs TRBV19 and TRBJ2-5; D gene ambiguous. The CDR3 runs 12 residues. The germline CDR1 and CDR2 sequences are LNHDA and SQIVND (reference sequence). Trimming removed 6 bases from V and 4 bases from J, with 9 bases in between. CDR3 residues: CASSPPGETQYF. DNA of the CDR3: TGTGCCAGTAGCCCTCCGGGAGAGACCCAGTACTTC.

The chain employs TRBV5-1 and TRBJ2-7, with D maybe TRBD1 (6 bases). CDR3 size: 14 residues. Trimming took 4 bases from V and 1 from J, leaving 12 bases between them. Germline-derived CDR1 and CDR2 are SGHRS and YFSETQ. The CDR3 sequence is CASSKGDGSYEQYF. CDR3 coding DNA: TGCGCCAGCAGCAAGGGGGACGGTTCCTACGAGCAGTACTTC.

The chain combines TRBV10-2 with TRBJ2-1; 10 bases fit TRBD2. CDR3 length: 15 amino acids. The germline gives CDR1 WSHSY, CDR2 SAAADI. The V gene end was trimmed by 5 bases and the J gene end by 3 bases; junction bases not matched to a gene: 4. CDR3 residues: CASSPTSGDYNEQFF. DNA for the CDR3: TGCGCCAGCAGTCCAACTAGCGGGGACTACAATGAGCAGTTCTTC.

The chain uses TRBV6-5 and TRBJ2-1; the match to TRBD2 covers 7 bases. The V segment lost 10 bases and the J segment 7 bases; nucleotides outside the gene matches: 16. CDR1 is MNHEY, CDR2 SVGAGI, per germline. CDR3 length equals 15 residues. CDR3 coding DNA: TGTGCCACCAGGGCGGTGGGCGGGGGAAGTAATGAGCAGTTCTTC. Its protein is CATRAVGGGSNEQFF.

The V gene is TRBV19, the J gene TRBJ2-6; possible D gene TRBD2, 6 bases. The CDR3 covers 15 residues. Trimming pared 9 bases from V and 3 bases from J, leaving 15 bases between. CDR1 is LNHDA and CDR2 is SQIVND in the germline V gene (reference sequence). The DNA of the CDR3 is TGTGCCAGCCAGGAGGGGAGCTTTGGGGCCAACGTCCTGACTTTC. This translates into CASQEGSFGANVLTF.

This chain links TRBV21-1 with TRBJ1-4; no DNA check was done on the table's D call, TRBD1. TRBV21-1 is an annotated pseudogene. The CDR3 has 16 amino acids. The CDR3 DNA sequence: TGTGCCAGCAGCAAAGCCCTCAGGGCGTCTAATGAAAAACTGTTTTTT. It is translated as CASSKALRASNEKLFF.

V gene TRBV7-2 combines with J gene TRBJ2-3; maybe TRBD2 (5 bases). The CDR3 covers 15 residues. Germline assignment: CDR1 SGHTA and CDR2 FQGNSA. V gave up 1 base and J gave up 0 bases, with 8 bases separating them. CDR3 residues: CASSLEGGSTDTQYF. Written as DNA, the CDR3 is TGTGCCAGCAGCTTAGAGGGCGGGAGCACAGATACGCAGTATTTT.

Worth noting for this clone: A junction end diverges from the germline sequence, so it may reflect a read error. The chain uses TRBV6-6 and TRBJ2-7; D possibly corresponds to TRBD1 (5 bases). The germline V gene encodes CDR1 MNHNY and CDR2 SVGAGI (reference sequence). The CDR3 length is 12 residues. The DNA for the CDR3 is TGTGCCAGCAGTTACGACAGTCCTACCATGGACTTC. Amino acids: CASSYDSPTMDF.

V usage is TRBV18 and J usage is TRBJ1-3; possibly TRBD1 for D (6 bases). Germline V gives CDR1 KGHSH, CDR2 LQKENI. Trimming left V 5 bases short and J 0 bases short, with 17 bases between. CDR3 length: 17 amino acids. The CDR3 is CASSTWTAGLSGNTIYF. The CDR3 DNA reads TGTGCCAGCTCAACATGGACAGCCGGACTCTCTGGAAACACCATATATTTT.

The CDR3 spells CASGMTGNSPLHF. The CDR3 nucleotides are TGTGCCAGCGGAATGACAGGAAATTCACCCCTCCACTTT. The chain is built from TRBV7-2 and TRBJ1-6; a possible D gene is TRBD1 (6 bases). CDR1 is SGHTA and CDR2 is FQGNSA in the germline V gene. Trimming pared 8 bases from V and 7 bases from J, leaving 12 bases between. The CDR3 contains 13 residues.

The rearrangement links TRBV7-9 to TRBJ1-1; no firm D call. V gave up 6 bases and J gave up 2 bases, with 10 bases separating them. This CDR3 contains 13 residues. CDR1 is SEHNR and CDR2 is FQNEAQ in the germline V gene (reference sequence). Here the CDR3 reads CASRDTGNTEAFF. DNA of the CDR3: TGTGCCAGCAGAGATACGGGTAACACTGAAGCTTTCTTT.

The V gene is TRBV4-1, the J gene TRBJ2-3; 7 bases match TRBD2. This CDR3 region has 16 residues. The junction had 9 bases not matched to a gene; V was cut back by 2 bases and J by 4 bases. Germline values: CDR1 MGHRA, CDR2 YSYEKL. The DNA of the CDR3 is TGCGCCAGCAGCCAAAAAGGGGCGGGAGAAGCAGATACGCAGTATTTT. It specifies CASSQKGAGEADTQYF.

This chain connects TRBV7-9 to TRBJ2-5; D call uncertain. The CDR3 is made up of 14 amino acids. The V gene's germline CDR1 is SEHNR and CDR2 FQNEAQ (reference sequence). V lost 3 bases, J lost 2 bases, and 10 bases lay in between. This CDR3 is CASSLAQNQETQYF. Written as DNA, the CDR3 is TGTGCCAGCAGCTTGGCCCAGAATCAAGAGACCCAGTACTTC.

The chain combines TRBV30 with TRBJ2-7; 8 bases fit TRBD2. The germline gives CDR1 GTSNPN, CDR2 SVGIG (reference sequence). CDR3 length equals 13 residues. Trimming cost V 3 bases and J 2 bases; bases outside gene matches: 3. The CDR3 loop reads CAWSPGLAYEQYF. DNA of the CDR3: TGTGCCTGGAGCCCGGGACTAGCCTACGAGCAGTACTTC.

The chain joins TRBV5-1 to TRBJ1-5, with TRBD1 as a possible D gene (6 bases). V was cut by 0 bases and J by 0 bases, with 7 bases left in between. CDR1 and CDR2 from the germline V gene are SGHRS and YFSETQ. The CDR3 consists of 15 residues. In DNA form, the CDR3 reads TGCGCCAGCAGCTTGGGACAGGATAGCAATCAGCCCCAGCATTTT. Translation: CASSLGQDSNQPQHF. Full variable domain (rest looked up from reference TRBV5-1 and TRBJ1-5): KAGVTQTPRYLIKTRGQQVTLSCSPISGHRSVSWYQQTPGQGLQFLFEYFSETQRNKGNFPGRFSGRQFSNSRSEMNVSTLELGDSALYLCASSLGQDSNQPQHFGDGTRLSIL.

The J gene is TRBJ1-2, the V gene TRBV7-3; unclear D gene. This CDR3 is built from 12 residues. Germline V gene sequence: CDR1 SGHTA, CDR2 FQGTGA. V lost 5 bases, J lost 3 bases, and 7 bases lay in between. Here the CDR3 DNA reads TGTGCCAGCAGCCCCCCGGACTATGGCTACACCTTC. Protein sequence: CASSPPDYGYTF. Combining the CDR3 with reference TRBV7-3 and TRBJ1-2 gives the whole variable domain GAGVSQTPSNKVTEKGKYVELRCDPISGHTALYWYRQSLGQGPEFLIYFQGTGAADDSGLPNDRFFAVRPEGSVSTLKIQRTERGDSAVYLCASSPPDYGYTFGSGTRLTVV.

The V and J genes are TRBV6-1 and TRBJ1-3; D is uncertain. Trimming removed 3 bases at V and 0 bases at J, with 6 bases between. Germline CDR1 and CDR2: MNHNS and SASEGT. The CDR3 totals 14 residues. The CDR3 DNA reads TGTGCCAGCAGTGAGGGCAGCTCTGGAAACACCATATATTTT. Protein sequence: CASSEGSSGNTIYF.

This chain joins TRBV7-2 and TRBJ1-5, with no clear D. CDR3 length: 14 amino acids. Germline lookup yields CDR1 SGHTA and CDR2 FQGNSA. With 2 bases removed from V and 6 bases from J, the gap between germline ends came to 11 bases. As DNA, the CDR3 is TGTGCCAGCAGCTTACCCCAGAGCGGTCAGCCCCAGCATTTT. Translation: CASSLPQSGQPQHF.

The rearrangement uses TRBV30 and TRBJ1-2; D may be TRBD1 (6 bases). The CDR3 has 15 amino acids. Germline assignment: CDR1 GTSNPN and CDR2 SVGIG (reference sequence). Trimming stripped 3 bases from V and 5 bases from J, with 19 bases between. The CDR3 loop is CAWRADRLPLYGYTF. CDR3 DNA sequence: TGTGCCTGGAGGGCCGACAGGCTGCCTTTATATGGCTACACCTTC.

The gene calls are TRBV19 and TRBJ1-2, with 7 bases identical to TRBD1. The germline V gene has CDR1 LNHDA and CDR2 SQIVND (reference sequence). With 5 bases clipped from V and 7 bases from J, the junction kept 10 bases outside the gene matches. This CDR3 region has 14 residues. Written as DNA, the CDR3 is TGTGCCAGTAGTCTCCCGACCGGGACAGTTGGCTACACCTTC. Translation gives CASSLPTGTVGYTF.

In DNA form, the CDR3 reads TGTGCCAGCAGTTTTGAGGGGGCGCTAACGTGGGTAACTGAAGCTTTCTTT. Translating it yields CASSFEGALTWVTEAFF. The rearrangement uses TRBV28 and TRBJ1-1; 7 bases are a match to TRBD1. Germline V gives CDR1 MDHEN, CDR2 SYDVKM. The CDR3 runs 17 residues. V dropped 3 bases and J dropped 5; count of bases not matched to a gene: 15. Variable domain in full (rest from reference TRBV28 and TRBJ1-1): DVKVTQSSRYLVKRTGEKVFLECVQDMDHENMFWYRQDPGLGLRLIYFSYDVKMKEKGDIPEGYSVSREKKERFSLILESASTNQTSMYLCASSFEGALTWVTEAFFGQGTRLTVV.

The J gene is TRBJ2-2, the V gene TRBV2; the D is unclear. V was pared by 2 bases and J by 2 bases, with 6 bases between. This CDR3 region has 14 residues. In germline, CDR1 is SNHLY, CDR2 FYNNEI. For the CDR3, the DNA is TGTGCCAGCAGTGAATACAGCAACACCGGGGAGCTGTTTTTT. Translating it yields CASSEYSNTGELFF.

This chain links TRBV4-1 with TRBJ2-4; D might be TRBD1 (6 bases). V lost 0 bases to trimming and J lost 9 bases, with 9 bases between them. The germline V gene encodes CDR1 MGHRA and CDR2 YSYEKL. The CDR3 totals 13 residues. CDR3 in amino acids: CASSQEQGPIQYF. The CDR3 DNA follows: TGCGCCAGCAGCCAAGAACAGGGACCCATTCAGTACTTC.